Listed below are T cell receptor beta chains from one sample, sequenced in a study of T cell responses to AZD1222 COVID-19 vaccine. Here immunoSEQ multiplex PCR was the method, and the copy in TCRdb shows in-frame clones only, minus some. The data hold roughly 70,000 clones, with about 89% observed a single time. Source: peripheral blood, taken 28 days after the second dose of the MenACWY control vaccine. These receptors all come from an adult who received the MenACWY meningococcal vaccine as a control. The CDR3 runs from the conserved cysteine through the conserved F or W. D genes are given only for firm matches. Clone size appears in some rows only: once, few, many, or a class for an expanded clone.

>TRBV6-5|TRBJ1-4|NA|NA
TGTGCCAGCAGTTACTCGAACGGGCTCGGTGAAAAACTGTTTTTT
CASSYSNGLGEKLFF
>TRBV10-3|TRBJ2-3|NA|few
TGTGCCATCAGCCCCGGGACCACGAGCACAGATACGCAGTATTTT
CAISPGTTSTDTQYF
>TRBV9|TRBJ2-5|TRBD2|NA
TGTGCCAGCAGCCAGTCTAGCGGGAGCGAGACCCAGTACTTC
CASSQSSGSETQYF
>TRBV28|TRBJ2-5|NA|NA
TGTGCCAGCAGTTCCAGGACCCAGTACTTC
CASSSRTQYF
>TRBV6-5|TRBJ1-2|NA|NA
TGTGCCAGCAGTTACTCAAACCGGAACTATGGCTACACCTTC
CASSYSNRNYGYTF
>TRBV6-5|TRBJ2-3|TRBD1|NA
TGTGCCAGCAGTCAGGGGGCAGGAGATACGCAGTATTTT
CASSQGAGDTQYF
>TRBV28|TRBJ1-1|NA|NA
TGTGCCAGCAGTCATGGACGGGCTTTCTTT
CASSHGRAFF
>TRBV20-1|TRBJ2-1|NA|NA
TGCAGTGCTAGTTTTATTGGAGGGCCGGGGAATTACAATGAGCAGTTCTTC
CSASFIGGPGNYNEQFF
>TRBV7-2|TRBJ2-3|NA|NA
TGTGCCAGCAGTCGTCAGGGAGGTAGTACAGATACGCAGTATTTT
CASSRQGGSTDTQYF
>TRBV7-8|TRBJ1-2|TRBD1|NA
TGTGCCAGCAGCTTAGGGCTGGACAGGACTGAATATGGCTACACCTTC
CASSLGLDRTEYGYTF
>TRBV30|TRBJ1-2|NA|NA
TGTGCCTGGAGTGGGGGGGAGAACTATGGCTACACCTTC
CAWSGGENYGYTF
>TRBV7-3|TRBJ2-1|NA|NA
TGTGCCAGCAGCTTAGTGAGGGACAATGAGCAGTTCTTC
CASSLVRDNEQFF
>TRBV6-6|TRBJ1-2|NA|NA
TGTGCCAGCAGTTACTCGGGTCAGGATGGCTACACCTTC
CASSYSGQDGYTF
>TRBV7-6|TRBJ2-3|NA|NA
TGTGCCAGCAGCTTAGGGGGCGGAAACACAGATACGCAGTATTTT
CASSLGGGNTDTQYF
>TRBV10-2|TRBJ1-6|TRBD1|NA
TGCGCCAGCAGCGACCGGGACAGGGGATCCTATAATTCACCCCTCCACTTT
CASSDRDRGSYNSPLHF
>TRBV2|TRBJ2-7|NA|once
TGTGCCAGCAGTCGGGATTTGGGTTCGGACGAGCAGTACTTC
CASSRDLGSDEQYF
>TRBV28|TRBJ2-7|NA|once
TGTGCCAGCAGTTTACAGTCCGTGCAGGAGCAGTACTTC
CASSLQSVQEQYF
>TRBV19|TRBJ1-1|NA|NA
TGTGCCAGTAGGGCCCTAGAAAGGGGGACTGAAGCTTTCTTT
CASRALERGTEAFF
>TRBV25-1|TRBJ1-2|TRBD1|once
TGTGCCAGTGGGACAGGGGATCATGGCTACACCTTC
CASGTGDHGYTF
>TRBV3-1/TRBV3-2|TRBJ1-2|NA|NA
TGTGCCAGCAGCCAAGATCAGTTGGGCTATGGCTACACCTTC
CASSQDQLGYGYTF
>TRBV7-2|TRBJ1-1|NA|NA
TGTGCCAGCAGCTTAGTTCGGGGGACTGAAGCTTTCTTT
CASSLVRGTEAFF
>TRBV6-5|TRBJ1-2|NA|NA
TGTGCCAGCAGTTATTCGGGGGCCCAGAATAACTATGGCTACACCTTC
CASSYSGAQNNYGYTF
>TRBV7-2|TRBJ2-7|TRBD2|NA
TGTGCCAGCAGTCCTAGCGGGAGCTCCTACGAGCAGTACTTC
CASSPSGSSYEQYF
>TRBV19|TRBJ2-1|NA|few
TGTGCCGCCGCGTCTGGGTTCTACAATGAGCAGTTCTTC
CAAASGFYNEQFF
>TRBV7-8|TRBJ1-4|NA|NA
TGTGCCAGCAGCTTAGGGGCAGGCGGCGTGGGGACTGAAAAACTGTTTTTT
CASSLGAGGVGTEKLFF
>TRBV27|TRBJ1-5|TRBD1|NA
TGTGCCAGCAGTAGTACAGGGGCTAGCAATCAGCCCCAGCATTTT
CASSSTGASNQPQHF
>TRBV7-9|TRBJ1-5|TRBD1|NA
TGTGCCAGCAGCCGCACAGGGGGCAATCAGCCCCAGCATTTT
CASSRTGGNQPQHF
>TRBV3-1/TRBV3-2|TRBJ2-7|NA|NA
TGTGCCAGCAGCCAGAGTGTGGCGGGTGGGGCCTACGAGCAGTACTTC
CASSQSVAGGAYEQYF
>TRBV30|TRBJ1-4|NA|NA
TGTGCCTGGAGTGTACCGGGGGGGCCCGAAAAACTGTTTTTT
CAWSVPGGPEKLFF
>TRBV11-1|TRBJ2-7|TRBD1|once
TGTGCCAGCAGTCCCGGGACAGGGGGCGCGAAGTACGAGCAGTACTTC
CASSPGTGGAKYEQYF
>TRBV7-2|TRBJ2-3|TRBD2|NA
TGTGCCAGCAGCTTGGTCTGGGGGGGGGCAGATACGCAGTATTTT
CASSLVWGGADTQYF
>TRBV5-1|TRBJ2-7|TRBD1|NA
TGCGCCAGCAGCGGGGACAGCCACTCCTACGAGCAGTACTTC
CASSGDSHSYEQYF
>TRBV27|TRBJ1-1|NA|NA
TGTGCCAGCACTCCACTAGGGAGGGACACTGAAGCTTTCTTT
CASTPLGRDTEAFF
>TRBV5-6|TRBJ2-7|TRBD1|NA
TGTGCCAGCAGCTTGGGGGACAGCCTCTACGAGCAGTACTTC
CASSLGDSLYEQYF
>TRBV28|TRBJ1-2|NA|NA
TGTGCCAGCAGTTTTCAGGGGCGCGGGTATGGCTACACCTTC
CASSFQGRGYGYTF
>TRBV2|TRBJ2-2|TRBD1|NA
TGTGCCAGCAGTGAACTGACAGGGGCCAACACCGGGGAGCTGTTTTTT
CASSELTGANTGELFF